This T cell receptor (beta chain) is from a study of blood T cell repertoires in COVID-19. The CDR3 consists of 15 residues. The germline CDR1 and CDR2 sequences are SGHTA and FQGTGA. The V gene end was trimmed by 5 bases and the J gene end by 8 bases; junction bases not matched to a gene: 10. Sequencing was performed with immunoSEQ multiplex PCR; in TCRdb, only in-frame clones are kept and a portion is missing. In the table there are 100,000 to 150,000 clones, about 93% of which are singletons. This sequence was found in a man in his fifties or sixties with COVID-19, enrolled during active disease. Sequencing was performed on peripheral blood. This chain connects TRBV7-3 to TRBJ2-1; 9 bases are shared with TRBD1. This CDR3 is CASSAGQGNRDEQFF. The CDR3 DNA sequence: TGTGCCAGCAGCGCGGGACAGGGAAACAGAGATGAGCAGTTCTTC.